What follows are 9 T cell receptor beta chains derived from one specimen sequenced in a study of T cells in women clearing cervical HPV infection. Sequenced by immunoSEQ multiplex PCR; TCRdb stores in-frame clones only, minus some. The sample table sets out approximately 44,000 clones. Sequences were obtained from blood buffy coat. The receptor set was obtained from a woman between 18 and 75 years old with a cervical HPV16 infection that either progressed to CIN3+ or cleared (not recorded which).

Note on this clone: Read coverage stops 3 residues before the CDR3 terminus; the germline J gene supplies the remainder. The chain recombines TRBV19 with TRBJ2-1; unclear D gene. The CDR3 has 14 residues. The V gene lost 7 bases and the J gene lost 7 bases, with 17 bases spanning the gap. Germline V lookup: CDR1 LNHDA, CDR2 SQIVND (reference sequence). The CDR3 here is CASTPTGVANEQFF. Incomplete CDR3 DNA: TGTGCCAGTACCCCGACTGGAGTGGCAAATGAG.

In regard to this clone: The read is 3 residues too short to cover the CDR3 end, so that end is filled in from the germline J gene. This chain joins TRBV7-3 and TRBJ2-5, with TRBD2 matching 7 bases. Germline assignment: CDR1 SGHTA and CDR2 FQGTGA. Losses at the gene ends were 5 bases for V and 5 bases for J; bases not matched to a gene: 8. This CDR3 spans 14 amino acids. The CDR3 is CASSPVNSGETQYF. The CDR3 bases that were read are TGTGCCAGCAGCCCCGTCAATAGCGGGGAGACC.

Details on this clone: The DNA ends 3 residues before the CDR3 does, and the rest of the CDR3 is filled in from the germline J gene. The J gene is TRBJ1-1, the V gene TRBV11-2; 10 bases match TRBD1. The V segment lost 5 bases and the J segment 4 bases; nucleotides outside the gene matches: 7. The CDR3 is 15 residues long. Germline CDR1 is SGHAT and CDR2 is FQNNGV. Here the CDR3 reads CASSRQGAGGTEAFF. The part of the CDR3 DNA that was read is TGTGCCAGCAGCCGACAGGGGGCTGGGGGCACTGAA.

Regarding this clone: The read finishes 3 residues shy of the CDR3 end, and the germline J gene is used to complete it. V gene TRBV30 combines with J gene TRBJ2-7, with 7 bases lining up with TRBD1. V was clipped by 0 bases and J by 1 base; unmatched bases: 9. The CDR3 has 16 amino acids. Per germline, CDR1 GTSNPN and CDR2 SVGIG (reference sequence). The CDR3 DNA, read in part, is TGTGCCTGGAGTGTACACAGGACAGGTTCTTCCTACGAG. It is translated as CAWSVHRTGSSYE. The entire CDR3 protein is CAWSVHRTGSSYEQYF.

With respect to this clone: The CDR3 extends 3 residues past the end of the read, so its final part is completed from the germline J gene. The rearrangement links TRBV7-8 to TRBJ2-7, with D unresolved. The CDR3 sequence is 12 residues long. Germline V gene lookup returns CDR1 SGHVS and CDR2 FQNEAQ. V was clipped by 4 bases and J by 5 bases, with 9 bases between them. Incomplete CDR3 DNA: TGTGCCAGCAGCTCCCTTAGAAACGAG. This encodes CASSSLRNE. The whole CDR3 protein reads CASSSLRNEQYF.

As regards this clone: The DNA ends 3 residues before the CDR3 does, and the rest of the CDR3 is filled in from the germline J gene. The chain joins TRBV7-3 to TRBJ2-1; D not certain. This CDR3 contains 14 residues. V was clipped by 5 bases and J by 6 bases, with 14 bases between them. Germline V gene data show CDR1 as SGHTA and CDR2 as FQGTGA. CDR3 amino acids: CASSPFGPLNEQFF. Partial CDR3 DNA: TGTGCCAGCAGCCCTTTTGGCCCCCTCAATGAG.

Turning to this clone: The sequence runs out 3 residues before the end of the CDR3; the remainder is reconstructed from the germline J gene. This chain joins TRBV20-1 and TRBJ1-2, with 9 bases aligning to TRBD1. The V gene's germline CDR1 is DFQATT and CDR2 SNEGSKA (reference sequence). Trimming at V came to 4 bases and at J to 3 bases, leaving 9 bases not matched to a gene. The CDR3 spans 15 residues. The CDR3 bases that were read are TGCAGTGCTAACCCCCGGGACAGGGTGGACTATGGC. This gives the protein CSANPRDRVDYG. The CDR3 in its entirety is CSANPRDRVDYGYTF.

The CDR3: CASSLEASSGGEQFF. Incomplete CDR3 DNA: TGTGCCAGCAGCTTAGAAGCGAGTTCCGGGGGTGAG. The chain has TRBV7-3 and TRBJ2-1, with D possibly TRBD2 on 6 matching bases. The missing CDR3 end, 3 residues past where the read stops, is filled in from the germline J gene. This CDR3 comprises 15 residues. Per the germline V gene, CDR1 is SGHTA and CDR2 is FQGTGA. Trimming cost V 2 bases and J 9 bases, with 17 bases left between them.

Remarks on this clone: Sequencing ends 3 residues short of the CDR3 end; the germline J gene provides the rest. V gene TRBV6-2 or TRBV6-3 combines with J gene TRBJ2-3; D is uncertain. Germline V gene data show CDR1 as MNHEY and CDR2 as SVGEGT. With 5 bases removed from V and 8 bases from J, the gap between germline ends came to 23 bases. The CDR3 runs 16 residues. Partial CDR3 DNA: TGTGCCAGCAGTCTAACATCCGGGTCCCTTCACCGTACG. This codes for CASSLTSGSLHRT. The whole CDR3 protein reads CASSLTSGSLHRTQYF.